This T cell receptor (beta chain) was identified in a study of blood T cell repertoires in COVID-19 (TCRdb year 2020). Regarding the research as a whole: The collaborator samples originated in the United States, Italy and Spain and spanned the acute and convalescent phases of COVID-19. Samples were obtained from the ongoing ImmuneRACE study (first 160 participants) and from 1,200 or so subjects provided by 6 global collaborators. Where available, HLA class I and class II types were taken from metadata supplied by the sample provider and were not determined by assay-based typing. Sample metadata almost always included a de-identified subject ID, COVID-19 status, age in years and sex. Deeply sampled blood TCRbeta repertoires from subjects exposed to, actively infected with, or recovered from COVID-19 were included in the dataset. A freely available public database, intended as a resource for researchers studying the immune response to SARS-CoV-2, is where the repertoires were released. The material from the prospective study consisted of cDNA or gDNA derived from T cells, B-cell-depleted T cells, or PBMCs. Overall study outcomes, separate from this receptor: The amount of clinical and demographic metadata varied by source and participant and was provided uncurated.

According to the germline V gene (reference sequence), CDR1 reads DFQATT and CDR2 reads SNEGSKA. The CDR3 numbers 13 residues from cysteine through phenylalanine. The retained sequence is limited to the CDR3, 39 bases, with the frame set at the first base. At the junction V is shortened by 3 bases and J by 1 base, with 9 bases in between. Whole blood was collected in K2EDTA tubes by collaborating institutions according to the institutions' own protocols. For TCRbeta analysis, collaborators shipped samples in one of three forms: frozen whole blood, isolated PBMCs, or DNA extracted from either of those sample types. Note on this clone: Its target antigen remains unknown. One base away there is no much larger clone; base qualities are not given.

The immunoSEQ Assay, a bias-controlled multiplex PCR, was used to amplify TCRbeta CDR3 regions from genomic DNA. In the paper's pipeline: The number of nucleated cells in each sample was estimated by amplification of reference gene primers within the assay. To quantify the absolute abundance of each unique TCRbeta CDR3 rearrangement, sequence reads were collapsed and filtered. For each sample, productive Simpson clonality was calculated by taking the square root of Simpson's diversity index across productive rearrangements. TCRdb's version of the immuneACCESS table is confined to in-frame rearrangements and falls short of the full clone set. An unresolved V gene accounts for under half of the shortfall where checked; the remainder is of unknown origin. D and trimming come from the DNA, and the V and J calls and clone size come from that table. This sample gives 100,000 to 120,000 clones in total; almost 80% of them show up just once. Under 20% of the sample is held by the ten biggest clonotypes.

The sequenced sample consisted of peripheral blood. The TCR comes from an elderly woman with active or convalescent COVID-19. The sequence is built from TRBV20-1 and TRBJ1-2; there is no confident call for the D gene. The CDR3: CSASSPVNYGYTF. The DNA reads TGCAGTGCTAGTTCTCCCGTTAACTATGGCTACACCTTC.